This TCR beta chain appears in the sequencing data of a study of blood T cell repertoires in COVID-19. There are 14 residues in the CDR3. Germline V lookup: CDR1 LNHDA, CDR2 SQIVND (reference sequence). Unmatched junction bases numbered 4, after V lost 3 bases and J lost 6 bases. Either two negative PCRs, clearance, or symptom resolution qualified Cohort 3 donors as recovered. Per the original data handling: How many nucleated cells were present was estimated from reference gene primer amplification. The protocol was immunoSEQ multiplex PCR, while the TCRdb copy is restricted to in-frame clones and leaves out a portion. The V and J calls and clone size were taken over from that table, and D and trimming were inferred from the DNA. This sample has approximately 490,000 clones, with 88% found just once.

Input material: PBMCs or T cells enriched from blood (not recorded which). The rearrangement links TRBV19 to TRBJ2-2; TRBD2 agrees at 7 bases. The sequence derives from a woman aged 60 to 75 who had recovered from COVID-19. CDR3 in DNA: TGTGCCAGTAGTATCGGGGGAGGGGCCGGGGAGCTGTTTTTT. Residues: CASSIGGGAGELFF.